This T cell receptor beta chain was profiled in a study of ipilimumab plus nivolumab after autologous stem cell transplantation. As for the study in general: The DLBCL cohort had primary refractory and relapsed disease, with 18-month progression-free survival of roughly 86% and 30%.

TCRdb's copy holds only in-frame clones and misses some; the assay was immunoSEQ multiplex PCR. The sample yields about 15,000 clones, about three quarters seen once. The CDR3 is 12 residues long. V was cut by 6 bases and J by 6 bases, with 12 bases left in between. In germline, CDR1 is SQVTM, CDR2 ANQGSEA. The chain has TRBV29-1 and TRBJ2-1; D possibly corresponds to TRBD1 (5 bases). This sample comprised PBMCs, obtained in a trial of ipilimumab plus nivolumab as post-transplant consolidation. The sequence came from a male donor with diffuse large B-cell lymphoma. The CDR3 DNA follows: TGCAGCGTCGCCGACAGTGTCAATGAGCAGTTCTTC. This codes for CSVADSVNEQFF.